This TCR beta chain was sequenced for a study of shared clonotypes between healthy human individuals (dated by TCRdb to the early 2020s). Describing the broader study: A couple of women and a few men aged 18 to 49 years were included in the cohort. Per donor, three plates each were used for CD4 naive and CD4 memory, two for CD8 naive, and one for CD8 memory. Blood TCR repertoires of five healthy adults were deeply sequenced to estimate repertoire size and the extent of clonotype sharing between individuals. Different laboratories and diverse techniques were used to prepare libraries and sequence TCR repertoires, to increase sequencing depth and limit assay-specific biases. Leukapheresis yielded between about 0.9 and 8.9 billion PBMCs per donor. Broad study findings and their caveats: Sampling was limited to blood, and TCR repertoires in tissue likely differ from TCR repertoires in blood. Compared with non-shared clonotypes, clonotypes shared by all four sorted-subset donors had higher generation probabilities. Pairwise subsampling indicated that sequencing depth was expected to affect the degree of clonotype sharing among donors. Even with the large sequencing depth, rarefaction of the sorted-subset datasets indicated that sequencing was incomplete. Estimated clonotype richness was generally larger for naive than for memory subsets. Across a few donors, roughly 5.4% of naive CD4, approximately 3.6% of naive CD8, around 2.1% of memory CD4, and 0.4% of memory CD8 clonotypes were shared. Because the study included a small number of donors, the genetic and exposure-history diversity represented was limited.

On this clone itself: Its specific antigen is unknown. Per-nucleotide qualities are absent, and no much larger clonotype sits a single base away.

CD8 naive samples were CD45RO-negative cells positively selected for CCR7, giving a CD45RA+CCR7+ population that excluded TemRA cells. Healthy HIV-negative adults with no recently reported acute infections or vaccinations were included as donors. Only Caucasian adults living in Nashville, Tennessee, USA were represented among the donors. After blood collection by leukapheresis, PBMCs were isolated using Ficoll-Histopaque density gradient centrifugation and then cryopreserved in the vapor phase of liquid nitrogen. Analytical flow cytometry was used to check the purity and quantity of every magnetically sorted T cell population. Genomic DNA was isolated from each sorted fraction and quantified by UV absorbance on a Nanodrop 2000c. TCR CDR3 regions were amplified from genomic DNA by multiplex PCR using the deep immunoSEQ assay. Genomic DNA extracted from each cell subset was distributed evenly over all wells of several immunoSEQ 96-well plates, and each plate served as one replicate. For sorted subsets, approximately 190 ng of genomic DNA, equivalent to roughly 30,000 T cell genomes, went into each replicate PCR. Purified libraries were measured with a Qubit 3.0 fluorometer, size-checked on a Bioanalyzer 2100, and measured again with the KAPA Library Quantification kit. Each immunoSEQ 96-well plate was sequenced on its own single-read 150-cycle Illumina NextSeq 550 flow cell. Per the authors' processing: The immunoSEQ output contained only junctional sequences without quality scores, so filtering could not match that applied to full-length reads. Sequences were annotated with PyIR, a Python wrapper for IgBLAST v1.9, and V/J genes and CDR3 were assigned using IMGT germline references. Any read was removed if the V/J assignment was weak (E-value above 1e-6), the CDR3 was missing, or the read contained stop codons, out-of-frame junctions, or ambiguous translated residues. V3J clonotypes were defined by identical inferred V gene, J gene, and CDR3 amino acid sequence. To compute the percentage overlap between repertoires, the number of shared unique clonotypes was divided by the size of the smaller repertoire. Repertoire richness was assessed with RTK rarefaction, the Chao1 estimator, and Recon v2.1 estimates of unobserved clonotypes. OLGA was used to compute generation probabilities for all TCRbeta clonotypes that the gDNA method yielded from a handful of donors. TCRdb re-hosts the immuneACCESS table, in-frame sequences only. Its copies lack some clones; in the studies checked, an unresolved V gene accounts for under half of them, and the cause for the rest is not known. The V and J calls and clone size come from that table; D and trimming were worked out from the DNA. The table for this sample lists 2 million or so clones; approximately 94% of them were counted only once. The ten top clones hold 1.1% of the sample.

The germline V end is reduced by 5 bases and the J end by 1 base; junction bases left unmatched: 4. From the germline V gene, CDR1 is SGHAT and CDR2 is FQNNGV. The CDR3 runs 14 amino acids, cysteine and phenylalanine included. Of the read, only the CDR3 DNA is kept; its 42 bases are in frame from base 1. This sequence uses TRBV11-2 and TRBJ1-1; 7 bases in between match TRBD1. The receptor comes from a man aged 18-30 years in good health. The sequenced sample consisted of naive CD8+ T cells sorted from blood. Taken with the paper, the label for cell subset or site translates to: CD45RA+CCR7+. The bases read TGTGCCAGCAGCATACAGGGGTGGAACACTGAAGCTTTCTTT. The resulting protein is CASSIQGWNTEAFF.